This T cell receptor (beta chain) was sequenced in a study of T-cell reconstitution after alpha-beta-depleted transplantation in children. General study points: Reports say that about two months after transplant, the alpha-beta T cells came out of several hundred graft clones that had expanded.

Construction of the TCRbeta library involved unique molecular identifiers. One entry per CDR3 protein, called by TCRdb with MiXCR from the PCR reads. The sample has fewer than 400,000 distinct CDR3 sequences, approximately 23% seen once. The CDR3 runs 15 residues. The V gene lost 3 bases and the J gene lost 1 base, with 8 bases spanning the gap. Germline V gene lookup returns CDR1 KGHDR and CDR2 SFDVKD. This clonotype was detected only a few times. Its antigen is undetermined. The sample was PBMCs, mostly from graft donor cells, taken 180 days after TCRalphabeta/CD19-depleted stem cell transplant. The rearrangement links TRBV24-1 to TRBJ2-2, with D possibly being TRBD1 (6 bases). This TCR came from a male patient under 18 who had a stem cell transplant for acute lymphoblastic leukemia, so the T cells may come from the graft donor. CDR3 protein: CATSDGQLNTGELFF. The CDR3 nucleotides are TGTGCCACCAGTGATGGACAGCTGAACACCGGGGAGCTGTTTTTT.